A single sample gave rise to the 26 T cell receptor beta chains below, sequenced in a study of blood T cell repertoires in COVID-19. TCRdb's table, derived via immunoSEQ multiplex PCR, lists solely in-frame clones and lacks some. Here the sample spans 300,000 to 350,000 clones, 90% being singletons. The material sequenced was PBMCs or T cells enriched from blood (not recorded which). The source of these receptors is a woman aged 18-29 years with acute COVID-19.

V usage is TRBV19 and J usage is TRBJ1-5, with D possibly TRBD1 on 6 matching bases. Germline assignment: CDR1 LNHDA and CDR2 SQIVND (reference sequence). Between the trimmed V and J ends, which lost 5 bases and 6 bases, there was a span of 17 bases. There are 15 residues in the CDR3. CDR3 nucleotide sequence: TGTGCCAGTAGTCTTCTCCGGGACATCGGTCAGCCCCAGCATTTT. It specifies CASSLLRDIGQPQHF. The whole variable domain, remainder taken from reference TRBV19 and TRBJ1-5, is DGGITQSPKYLFRKEGQNVTLSCEQNLNHDAMYWYRQDPGQGLRLIYYSQIVNDFQKGDIAEGYSVSREKKESFPLTVTSAQKNPTAFYLCASSLLRDIGQPQHFGDGTRLSIL.

This chain links TRBV5-4 with TRBJ2-7, with TRBD2 matching over 14 bases. This CDR3 is built from 15 residues. V was clipped by 6 bases and J by 0 bases; unmatched bases: 2. From germline, CDR1 is SGHNT and CDR2 YYREEE (reference sequence). This chain's CDR3 is CASTGTSGGSYEQYF. In nucleotides, the CDR3 is TGTGCCAGCACCGGGACTAGCGGGGGCTCCTACGAGCAGTACTTC.

The chain recombines TRBV2 with TRBJ1-3, with 7 positions matching TRBD1. Germline CDR1 SNHLY, CDR2 FYNNEI. V gave up 0 bases and J gave up 3 bases; unmatched junction bases: 8. The CDR3 covers 17 residues. CDR3 sequence: CASSEALRGLVGNTIYF. The CDR3 bases are TGTGCCAGCAGTGAAGCGCTTAGGGGGCTAGTTGGAAACACCATATATTTT.

The count of this clone is one. V and J are TRBV15 and TRBJ1-5; 9 bases map to TRBD1. V was pared by 3 bases and J by 1 base, with 10 bases of the junction left unmatched. The CDR3 runs to 18 residues. From germline, CDR1 is LNHNV and CDR2 YYDKDF (reference sequence). CDR3 amino acids: CATSRAKGQGESNQPQHF. The CDR3 DNA reads TGTGCCACCAGCAGGGCAAAGGGACAGGGTGAAAGCAATCAGCCCCAGCATTTT. The variable domain in full, completed from reference TRBV15 and TRBJ1-5, reads DAMVIQNPRYQVTQFGKPVTLSCSQTLNHNVMYWYQQKSSQAPKLLFHYYDKDFNNEADTPDNFQSRRPNTSFCFLDIRSPGLGDTAMYLCATSRAKGQGESNQPQHFGDGTRLSIL.

The gene calls are TRBV4-1 and TRBJ1-6; the D is unclear. This CDR3 spans 15 amino acids. Trimming pared 0 bases from V and 13 bases from J, leaving 16 bases between. Germline CDR1 MGHRA, CDR2 YSYEKL. The CDR3 DNA reads as TGCGCCAGCAGCCAAGAGGACTCCCCCCCACCCCCCCTCCACTTT. Translating it yields CASSQEDSPPPPLHF.

This clone was seen a single time. The rearrangement joins TRBV24-1 to TRBJ1-2; possibly TRBD1 for D (5 bases). The CDR3 consists of 15 residues. The germline V gene encodes CDR1 KGHDR and CDR2 SFDVKD. V was clipped by 3 bases and J by 0 bases, with 10 bases between them. CDR3 region: CATSDGASANYGYTF. The CDR3 DNA reads as TGTGCCACCAGTGATGGGGCCTCAGCTAACTATGGCTACACCTTC.

The V call is TRBV2, the J call TRBJ2-2; D is perhaps TRBD2 (5 bases). The germline V gene has CDR1 SNHLY and CDR2 FYNNEI. Trimming took 2 bases from V and 5 from J, leaving 12 bases between them. The CDR3 contains 15 residues. CDR3 sequence (DNA): TGTGCCAGCAGTGAAAGGGCCCGAGGGACCGGGGAGCTGTTTTTT. This encodes CASSERARGTGELFF.

This clone was counted a few times. The rearrangement uses TRBV7-8 and TRBJ1-6; 9 bases line up with TRBD1. Germline assignment: CDR1 SGHVS and CDR2 FQNEAQ. The junction had 4 bases not matched to a gene; V was cut back by 5 bases and J by 5 bases. This CDR3 has 15 residues. Here the CDR3 DNA reads TGTGCCAGCAGCAGGGGACAGGGAAATAATTCACCCCTCCACTTT. Translated: CASSRGQGNNSPLHF.

V and J are TRBV11-3 and TRBJ2-2, with 7 bases fitting TRBD1. This CDR3 spans 20 amino acids. The J segment lost 3 bases and the V segment lost 0 bases, leaving 16 bases of the junction unmatched. Germline-derived CDR1 and CDR2 are SGHNT and YENEEA. In nucleotides, the CDR3 is TGTGCCAGCAGCTTAGATAGAAACAGGGGTAGGAACGTTGACACCGGGGAGCTGTTTTTT. It codes for CASSLDRNRGRNVDTGELFF.

V usage is TRBV12-3 or TRBV12-4 and J usage is TRBJ1-6; perhaps TRBD1 as D (5 bases). There are 13 residues in the CDR3. Trimming pared 6 bases from V and 10 bases from J, leaving 13 bases between. The CDR3, as DNA: TGTGCCAGCAGCGACAGACAAAAGTCACCCCTCCACTTT. Translating gives CASSDRQKSPLHF.

The chain links TRBV6-5 to TRBJ1-2; 11 bases align to TRBD1. The CDR3 spans 15 residues. The germline gives CDR1 MNHEY, CDR2 SVGAGI. Trimming removed 6 bases from V and 3 bases from J; junction bases left unmatched: 6. The CDR3 loop is CASRDRGRGYYGYTF. CDR3 DNA sequence: TGTGCCAGCAGGGACAGGGGGCGAGGATACTATGGCTACACCTTC.

The CDR3 nucleotides are TGTGCCAGCAGTGATAGCGTACAGGGGGCAGATACGCAGTATTTT. Translated, it gives CASSDSVQGADTQYF. The rearrangement links TRBV6-1 to TRBJ2-3; 8 nucleotides line up with TRBD1. The CDR3 consists of 15 residues. Trimming took 3 bases from V and 4 from J; bases not matched to a gene: 6. The germline V gene encodes CDR1 MNHNS and CDR2 SASEGT.

This clone was recorded only once. The chain joins TRBV10-3 to TRBJ1-1; 7 nucleotides line up with TRBD1. The CDR3 sequence is 13 residues long. CDR1 ENHRY and CDR2 SYGVKD come from the germline V gene. V lost 6 bases and J lost 8; bases outside the gene matches: 9. The CDR3 loop is CAISGGGGREAFF. CDR3 DNA: TGTGCCATCAGCGGAGGAGGGGGCAGAGAAGCTTTCTTT.

The genes are TRBV7-3 and TRBJ2-6; a weak D match, TRBD1 (5 bases). Per the germline V gene, CDR1 is SGHTA and CDR2 is FQGTGA. The CDR3 contains 16 residues. The ends were cut back, 8 bases at V and 0 bases at J, with 14 bases in the middle. The CDR3 is CASWGSLSSGANVLTF. CDR3 bases: TGTGCCAGCTGGGGCAGCCTAAGCTCTGGGGCCAACGTCCTGACTTTC.

The gene calls are TRBV7-3 and TRBJ2-3, with a tentative D call TRBD2 (6 bases). The germline gives CDR1 SGHTA, CDR2 FQGTGA. V dropped 5 bases and J dropped 5 bases, with 17 bases sitting between them. This CDR3 is built from 15 residues. DNA of the CDR3: TGTGCCAGCAGCCGGCTCGGGAGTGAGGGAGATACGCAGTATTTT. Amino acid sequence: CASSRLGSEGDTQYF.

The J gene is TRBJ2-3, the V gene TRBV28, with TRBD1 matching 7 bases. V lost 0 bases, J lost 4 bases, and 7 bases stayed unmatched. The length of the CDR3 is 16 residues. Germline lookup yields CDR1 MDHEN and CDR2 SYDVKM. The DNA of the CDR3 is TGTGCCAGCAGTTTATGGGTCAGGGGGAGCGCAGATACGCAGTATTTT. Translating gives CASSLWVRGSADTQYF.

The CDR3 here is CASSQGSRYGYTF. CDR3 coding DNA: TGTGCCAGCAGCCAAGGCAGTCGCTATGGCTACACCTTC. V and J are TRBV3-1 (or the pseudogene TRBV3-2) and TRBJ1-2; unclear D gene. Germline V gives CDR1 LGHDT, CDR2 YNNKEL (reference sequence). The V end was cut by 1 base, the J end by 4 bases, with 7 bases between. This CDR3 spans 13 amino acids.

V and J are TRBV27 and TRBJ2-7; 12 nucleotides agree with TRBD2. The CDR3 has 19 amino acids. Trimming cost V 4 bases and J 7 bases; bases outside gene matches: 20. Germline V lookup: CDR1 MNHEY, CDR2 SMNVEV (reference sequence). The CDR3 here is CASSSSTGMRLAGVREQYF. DNA for the CDR3: TGTGCCAGCAGTTCTTCTACAGGAATGCGACTAGCGGGAGTGAGGGAGCAGTACTTC.

Comment on this clone: Distinct nucleotide sequences in the sample also encode this CDR3. V usage is TRBV11-2 and J usage is TRBJ1-1; tentatively, D is TRBD1 (5 bases). V lost 1 base, J lost 4 bases, and 7 bases lay in between. The CDR3 is 13 amino acids. Looked up from germline, CDR1 is SGHAT and CDR2 is FQNNGV. The CDR3 protein is CASSLVRGTEAFF. The CDR3 region has the DNA TGTGCCAGCAGCTTAGTTAGGGGCACTGAAGCTTTCTTT.

The CDR3 loop is CASSPLGAQDEQYF. CDR3 DNA: TGTGCCAGCTCACCACTAGGGGCGCAGGACGAGCAGTACTTC. V gene TRBV18 combines with J gene TRBJ2-7; maybe TRBD1 (5 bases). V was pared by 1 base and J by 5 bases, with 12 bases between. Germline loops: CDR1 KGHSH, CDR2 LQKENI. The CDR3 totals 14 residues.

This chain links TRBV7-9 with TRBJ2-6, with 11 positions matching TRBD1. The junction had 5 bases not matched to a gene; V was cut back by 6 bases and J by 4 bases. Germline CDR1 is SEHNR and CDR2 is FQNEAQ (reference sequence). The CDR3 length is 16 residues. The CDR3 loop reads CASRGQGASGANVLTF. For the CDR3, the DNA is TGTGCCAGCAGAGGACAGGGGGCGTCCGGGGCCAACGTCCTGACTTTC.

The chain couples TRBV6-2 or TRBV6-3 to TRBJ2-7; TRBD1 might be the D (6 bases). Germline V gene lookup returns CDR1 MNHEY and CDR2 SVGEGT. V lost 5 bases and J lost 1, with 15 bases in between. The CDR3 is made up of 15 amino acids. The chain's CDR3 is CASSPPDRSSYEQYF. DNA for the CDR3: TGTGCCAGCAGTCCGCCTGACAGGTCTTCCTACGAGCAGTACTTC.

The gene calls are TRBV5-1 and TRBJ1-2; the match to TRBD1 covers 7 bases. Germline values: CDR1 SGHRS, CDR2 YFSETQ. CDR3 length equals 14 residues. The J segment lost 2 bases and the V segment lost 1 base, leaving 2 bases of the junction unmatched. CDR3 nucleotide sequence: TGCGCCAGCAGCTTGACAGGGGTAAACTATGGCTACACCTTC. It translates to CASSLTGVNYGYTF.

The chain is built from TRBV11-3 and TRBJ2-5; unclear D gene. CDR3 length: 12 residues. The germline V gene encodes CDR1 SGHNT and CDR2 YENEEA. Deletions cut 5 bases from V and 2 bases from J, with 6 bases between. The CDR3: CASSQTQETQYF. The CDR3 bases are TGTGCCAGCAGCCAGACTCAAGAGACCCAGTACTTC.

V usage is TRBV28 and J usage is TRBJ2-7; 10 bases are a match to TRBD2. The CDR3 is 15 amino acids. The ends lost 5 bases at V and 5 bases at J; junction bases unmatched: 9. The germline V gene encodes CDR1 MDHEN and CDR2 SYDVKM. CDR3 in DNA: TGTGCCAGCAGTCCAAGTACCGGGACTAGCGACGAGCAGTACTTC. It yields the protein CASSPSTGTSDEQYF.

The chain combines TRBV27 with TRBJ2-3; D perhaps matches TRBD2 (6 bases). The germline gives CDR1 MNHEY, CDR2 SMNVEV (reference sequence). The CDR3 has 15 residues. Trimming removed 3 bases from V and 5 bases from J, with 15 bases in between. The CDR3 reads CASSFLPRGGDTQYF. CDR3 DNA: TGTGCCAGCAGTTTTCTCCCGCGGGGTGGAGATACGCAGTATTTT.